This T cell receptor (beta chain) derives from a study of radiation and T cells in renal cell carcinoma (dated by TCRdb to the early 2020s). Regarding the complete study: The samples were drawn from a clinical trial, where primary renal cell carcinomas were treated with 15 Gy of stereotactic body radiation therapy and then removed by nephrectomy 4 weeks afterward. In total, roughly 51 samples underwent TCR beta sequencing: 25 or so tumors plus 27 peripheral blood samples. A total of 4 million to 5 million unique CDR3 nucleotide sequences, encoding 2.5 million to 3 million unique CDR3 amino acid sequences, were found across all 50 or so samples. Study-wide findings and limitations: Changes in the blood repertoire were not tracked past 4 weeks after treatment. Because no pretreatment tumor biopsies were available, whether clonotypes were present in the tumor at baseline could not be determined. The single-armed trial design could not address effects of radiation dose or scheduling on the TCR repertoire. An increase in top tumor clonotypes in blood was observed from baseline to 2 weeks post-radiation, followed by contraction by 4 weeks, which was taken to suggest transient expansion of tumor-resident clones.

As for this clone: It has no known antigen specificity. Per-nucleotide qualities are absent, and no much larger clonotype sits a single base away.

Following the manufacturer's recommendations, the immunoSEQ kit was used to generate TCR beta libraries from genomic DNA. For library preparation, a first multiplex PCR was performed with proprietary primers, followed by a second PCR in which unique barcodes were added, and bead cleanups were performed after each round. A positive control reaction and a negative control reaction, both provided in the kit, were run with every batch of samples. The final libraries were assessed on an Agilent 4200 TapeStation D1000 ScreenTape, pooled by volume, and quantified by qPCR. Sequencing was performed on an Illumina NextSeq500 using a MidOutput 150-cycle cartridge, with 156 Read1 cycles, 15 Index1 cycles, and the kit custom primers. The pooled library was loaded at 0.95 to 1 pM, with an approximately 20% PhiX control spiked in. Processing in the source paper ran as follows. Vendor-processed data were analyzed in R, and a clonotype was defined as all T cells sharing the same CDR3 nucleotide sequence. For clone abundance analyses, frequencies were normalized to the 10,000 most abundant clones per sample. Before analysis, public T cell clones were removed, and these numbered fewer than six per sample on average. Tumor-enriched and baseline blood-enriched clonotypes were defined by at least a 32-fold difference in abundance between compartments. Clonotypes expanded or contracted between blood time points were identified with a beta-binomial differential abundance model. Tumor-blood repertoire similarity was measured with the Baroni-Urbani and Buser coefficient, and group comparisons used two-tailed Wilcoxon tests in R. TCRdb limited this immuneACCESS table to in-frame rearrangements with V and J called. A share of clones is missing; checked studies link under half to unresolved V genes, and the rest is unexplained. The DNA gave D and trimming, while V, J and clone size come from that table. In this sample the table shows around 64,000 clones, 65% to 80% of which occur a single time. Jointly, the top ten make up approximately 6.8% of the sample.

Its CDR3 holds 19 amino acids, cysteine through phenylalanine. Only CDR3 DNA is held: 57 bases, read in frame from base 1. The V end loses 4 bases and the J end loses 3 bases, and a stretch of 24 bases separates them. CDR1 and CDR2 are drawn from the germline V gene (reference sequence): LNHDA, SQIVND. Interpreted using the paper, the time point label stands for: baseline pretreatment blood. The treatment or condition tag for this specimen amounts to: 15 Gy SBRT to primary tumor, nephrectomy 4 weeks later. Serial peripheral blood from radiation-treated patients was sampled at baseline, 2 weeks and 4 weeks after SBRT to track tumor-enriched clonotypes. Renal cell carcinoma with clear cell pathology was present in all patients. Genomic DNA for TCR sequencing was prepared using the QIAamp DNA Blood Mini Kit (Qiagen). The analyses included only samples that passed all quality control checks.

The receptor was isolated from a man aged 55 to 70 with renal cell carcinoma. The sequences come from blood, collected from a patient whose treatment included radiotherapy and nephrectomy. The rearranged segments are TRBV19 and TRBJ2-2, with the D gene uncertain. The CDR3 protein sequence reads: CASSTSAWGPGRYTGELFF. The sequence in DNA is TGTGCCAGTAGTACATCCGCCTGGGGTCCCGGAAGGTACACCGGGGAGCTGTTTTTT.